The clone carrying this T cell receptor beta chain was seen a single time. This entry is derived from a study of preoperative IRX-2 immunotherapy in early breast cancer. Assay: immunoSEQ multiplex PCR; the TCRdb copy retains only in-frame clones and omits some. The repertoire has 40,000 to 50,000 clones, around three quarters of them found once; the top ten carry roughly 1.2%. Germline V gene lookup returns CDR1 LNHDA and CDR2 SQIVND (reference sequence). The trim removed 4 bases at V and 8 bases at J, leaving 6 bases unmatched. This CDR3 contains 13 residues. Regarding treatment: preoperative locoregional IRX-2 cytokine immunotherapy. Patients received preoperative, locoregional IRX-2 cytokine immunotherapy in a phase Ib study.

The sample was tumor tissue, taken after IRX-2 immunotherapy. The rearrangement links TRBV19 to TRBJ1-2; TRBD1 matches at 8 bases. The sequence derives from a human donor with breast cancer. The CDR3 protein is CASSTSQGAGYTF. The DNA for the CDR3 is TGTGCCAGTAGTACGTCCCAGGGGGCGGGCTACACCTTC.